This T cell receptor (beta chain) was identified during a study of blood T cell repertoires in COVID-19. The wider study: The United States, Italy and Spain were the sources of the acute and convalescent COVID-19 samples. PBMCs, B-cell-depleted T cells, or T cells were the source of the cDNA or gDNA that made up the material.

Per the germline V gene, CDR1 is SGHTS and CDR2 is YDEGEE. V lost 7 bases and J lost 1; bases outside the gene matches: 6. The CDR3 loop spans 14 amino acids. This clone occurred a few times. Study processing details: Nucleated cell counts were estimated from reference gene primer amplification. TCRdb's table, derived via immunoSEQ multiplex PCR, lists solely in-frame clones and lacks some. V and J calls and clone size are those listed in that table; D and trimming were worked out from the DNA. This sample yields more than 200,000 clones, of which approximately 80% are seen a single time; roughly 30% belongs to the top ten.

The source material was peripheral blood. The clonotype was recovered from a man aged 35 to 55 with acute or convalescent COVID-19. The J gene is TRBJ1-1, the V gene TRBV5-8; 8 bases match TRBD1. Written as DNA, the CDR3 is TGTGCCAGCGGACTGGACAGGGAGAACACTGAAGCTTTCTTT. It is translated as CASGLDRENTEAFF.